Listed here is a single T cell receptor beta chain. Its antigen is not known. These data originate in a study of cytomegalovirus exposure and HLA in healthy donors. Study observations and caveats: Most subjects had HLA-A and HLA-B alleles reportedly predicted accurately by TCR beta sequences. The listing of roughly 160 TCR beta chains classed them as cytomegalovirus-associated. Later on, an analysis tied roughly 17,000 TCR beta sequences to HLA alleles at 0.05 false discovery rate.

Trimming removed 3 bases from V and 1 base from J, with 18 bases in between. The germline gives CDR1 WNHNN, CDR2 SYGVQD (reference sequence). The CDR3 runs 17 residues. PCR employed 60 Vbeta and 13 Jbeta primers. Using immunoSEQ multiplex PCR, the repertoire was profiled, and TCRdb retains in-frame clones only, with some absent. The sample holds 100,000 to 150,000 clones. The chain uses TRBV10-1 and TRBJ2-5; the D gene is possibly TRBD1 (6 bases). The sample was PBMCs. This TCR was recovered from a man younger than 40 in good health and CMV-seronegative. Written as DNA, the CDR3 is TGCGCCAGCAGTGAATACACTGGACAGAACCGCCAAGAGACCCAGTACTTC. It is translated as CASSEYTGQNRQETQYF.